The TCR beta chain described here comes from a study of response to subunit inactivated influenza vaccine. Study-wide results and caveats: Each seasonal influenza vaccination recruits few new T cells, the authors suggested.

TCRdb passed the RT-PCR reads through MiXCR, listing each CDR3 protein once. The sample records around 180,000 distinct CDR3 sequences, approximately 9.2% being singletons. This clonotype was found a few times. Its target is unknown. The sequence was obtained from a man aged 45-65 years who received an inactivated influenza vaccine. The sequencing used non-naive T cells sorted from PBMCs, collected on the day of vaccination.

The CDR3 nucleotides read TGCGCCAGCTCCCCCCAGGGGCCAAAGAACACCGGGGAGCTGTTTTTT. Protein product: CASSPQGPKNTGELFF. V and J are TRBV5-1 and TRBJ2-2; possibly TRBD1 for D (6 bases). This CDR3 is built from 16 residues. V was pared by 7 bases and J by 1 base, with 17 bases between. In germline, CDR1 is SGHRS, CDR2 YFSETQ.